This TCR beta chain was documented in a study of CD8 T cells in Susac syndrome. Study-wide findings and caveats: The study admitted that it had a relatively small number of individuals in its TCR sequencing and HLA analysis.

Germline CDR1 reads SGHDN; CDR2 reads FVKESK. The CDR3 has 12 residues. V lost 5 bases and J lost 4, with 9 bases in between. From blood CD8+ and CD4+ T cells, TCR beta sequences were generated. The study used treatment-naive patients who had stable or active relapsing-remitting disease as multiple sclerosis controls. Negative isolation was used for CD8+ and CD4+ T cells and FACS enrichment for TEMRA cells. A quantity of about 0.5 to 1 ug RNA underwent reverse transcription using random hexamers. TCRdb re-called the immunoSEQ multiplex PCR reads with MiXCR, one entry per CDR3 protein. This table holds approximately 280,000 distinct CDR3 sequences, about 85% found once. A word on this clonotype: Its antigen is still unknown.

This receptor was identified in a human donor with multiple sclerosis. Source material: CD8+ T cells from PBMCs. The chain links TRBV14 to TRBJ2-7; TRBD2 is a possible D gene (6 bases). The CDR3 here is CASSARGYEQYF. CDR3 coding DNA: TGTGCCAGCAGCGCCCGGGGGTACGAGCAGTACTTC.